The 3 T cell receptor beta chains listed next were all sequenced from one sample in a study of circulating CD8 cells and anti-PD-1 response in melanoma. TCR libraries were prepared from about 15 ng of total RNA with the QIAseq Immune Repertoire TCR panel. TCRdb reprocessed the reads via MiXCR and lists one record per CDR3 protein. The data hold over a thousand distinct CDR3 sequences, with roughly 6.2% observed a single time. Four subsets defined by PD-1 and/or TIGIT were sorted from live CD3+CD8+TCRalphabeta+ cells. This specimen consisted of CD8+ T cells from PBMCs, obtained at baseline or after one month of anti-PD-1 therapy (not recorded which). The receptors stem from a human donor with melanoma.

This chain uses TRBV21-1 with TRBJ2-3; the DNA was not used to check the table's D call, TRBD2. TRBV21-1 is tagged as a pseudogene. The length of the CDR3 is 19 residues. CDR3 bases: TGTGCCAGCAGCATCCCTAGCGGGGGGATCAAAATAACCACAGATACGCAGTATTTT. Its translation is CASSIPSGGIKITTDTQYF.

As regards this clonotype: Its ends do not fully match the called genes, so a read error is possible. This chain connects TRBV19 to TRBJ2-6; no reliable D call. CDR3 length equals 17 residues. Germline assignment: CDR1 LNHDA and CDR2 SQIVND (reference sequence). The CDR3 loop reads CASSIGRTAGGANVLTF. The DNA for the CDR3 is TGTGCTAGTAGTATAGGCCGAACCGCCGGAGGGGCCAACGTCCTGACTTTC.

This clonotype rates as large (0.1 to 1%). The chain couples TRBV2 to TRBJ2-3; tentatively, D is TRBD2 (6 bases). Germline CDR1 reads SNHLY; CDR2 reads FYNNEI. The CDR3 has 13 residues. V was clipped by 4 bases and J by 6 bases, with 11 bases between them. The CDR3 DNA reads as TGTGCCAGCAGTGTCGAGGGAGGTGATACGCAGTATTTT. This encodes CASSVEGGDTQYF.